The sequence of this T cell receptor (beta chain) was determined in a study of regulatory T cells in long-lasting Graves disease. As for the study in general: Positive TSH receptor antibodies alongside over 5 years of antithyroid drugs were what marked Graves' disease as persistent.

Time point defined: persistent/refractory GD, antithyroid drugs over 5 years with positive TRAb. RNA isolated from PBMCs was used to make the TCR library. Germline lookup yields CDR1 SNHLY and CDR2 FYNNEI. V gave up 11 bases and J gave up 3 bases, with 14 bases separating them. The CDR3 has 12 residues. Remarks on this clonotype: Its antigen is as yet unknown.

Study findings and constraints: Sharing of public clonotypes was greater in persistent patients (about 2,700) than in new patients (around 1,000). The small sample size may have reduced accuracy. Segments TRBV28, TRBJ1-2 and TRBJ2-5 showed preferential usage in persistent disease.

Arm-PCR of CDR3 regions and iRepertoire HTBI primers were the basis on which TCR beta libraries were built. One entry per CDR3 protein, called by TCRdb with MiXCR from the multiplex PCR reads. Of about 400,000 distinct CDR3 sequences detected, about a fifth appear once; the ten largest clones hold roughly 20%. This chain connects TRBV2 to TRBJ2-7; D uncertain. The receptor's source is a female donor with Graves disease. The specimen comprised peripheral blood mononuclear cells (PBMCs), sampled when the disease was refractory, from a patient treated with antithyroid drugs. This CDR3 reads CAGTSDNYEQYF. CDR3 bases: TGTGCCGGCACCTCCGACAACTACGAGCAGTACTTC.